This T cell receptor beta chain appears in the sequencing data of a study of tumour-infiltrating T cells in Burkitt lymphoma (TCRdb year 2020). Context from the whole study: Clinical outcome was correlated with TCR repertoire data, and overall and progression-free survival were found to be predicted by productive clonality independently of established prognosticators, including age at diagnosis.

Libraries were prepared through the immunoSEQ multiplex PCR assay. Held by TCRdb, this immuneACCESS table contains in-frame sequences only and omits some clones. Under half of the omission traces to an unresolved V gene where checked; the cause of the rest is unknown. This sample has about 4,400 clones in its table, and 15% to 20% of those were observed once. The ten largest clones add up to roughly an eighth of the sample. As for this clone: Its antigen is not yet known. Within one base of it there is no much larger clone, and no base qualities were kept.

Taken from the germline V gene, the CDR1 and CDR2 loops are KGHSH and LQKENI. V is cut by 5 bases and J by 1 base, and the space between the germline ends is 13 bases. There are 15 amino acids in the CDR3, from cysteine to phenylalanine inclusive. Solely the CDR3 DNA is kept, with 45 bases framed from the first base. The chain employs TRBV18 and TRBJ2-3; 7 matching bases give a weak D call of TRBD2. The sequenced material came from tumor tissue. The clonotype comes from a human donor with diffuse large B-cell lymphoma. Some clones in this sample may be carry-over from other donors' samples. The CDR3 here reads CASSNLGGGTDTQYF. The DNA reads TGTGCCAGCTCAAACCTAGGGGGGGGCACAGATACGCAGTATTTT.